This T cell receptor (beta chain) was recorded in a study of graft-versus-host responses after intestinal transplantation. Turning to this clone: The target antigen is unknown.

The assay was immunoSEQ multiplex PCR, and TCRdb's table has in-frame clones only and misses some. The repertoire includes about 120,000 clones, less than 95% of them detected once, and approximately 0.18% sits in the top ten. V shed 6 bases and J 7 bases; nucleotides not matched to a gene: 9. Germline V gives CDR1 MNHNS, CDR2 SASEGT. This CDR3 is 15 amino acids long. This clonotype originated in a human donor who received an intestinal transplant. The chain combines TRBV6-1 with TRBJ2-1, with 10 nucleotides matching TRBD1. The sequenced sample was unstimulated CD4+ T cells sorted from spleen or lymph node cells, obtained before intestinal transplant. As DNA, the CDR3 is TGTGCCAGCAGAGCGGGACAGGGGTTATGGAATGAGCAGTTCTTC. Its protein is CASRAGQGLWNEQFF.